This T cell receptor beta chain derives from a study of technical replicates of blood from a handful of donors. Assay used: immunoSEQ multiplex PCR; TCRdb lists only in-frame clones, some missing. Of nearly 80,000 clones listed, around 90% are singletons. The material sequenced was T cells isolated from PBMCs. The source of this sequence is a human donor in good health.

The CDR3 reads CASSPTGKEYEQYF. In DNA form, the CDR3 reads TGTGCCAGCTCACCGACAGGGAAGGAGTACGAGCAGTACTTC. This chain connects TRBV18 to TRBJ2-7; TRBD1 matches 7 bases. J was trimmed by 4 bases and V by 3 bases; bases with no gene match: 6. In germline, CDR1 is KGHSH, CDR2 LQKENI. CDR3 length: 14 residues.